A single sample is the source of the 3 T cell receptor beta chains below, sequenced in a study of somatic mutations in cytotoxic T cells in rheumatoid arthritis (dated by TCRdb to between 2016 and 2019). The library came from the immunoSEQ multiplex PCR assay. What TCRdb holds here is the immuneACCESS table cut down to in-frame rearrangements. Part of the clones is not present; checked against another copy, under half of the missing clones reflect an unresolved V gene, and the others are unexplained. A total of 15,000 to 20,000 clones appear in this sample, more than 75% of them only once. Roughly 22% of the sample is in the top ten clones. Specimen: CD8+ T cells sorted from blood. The receptor source for this set is an adult with rheumatoid arthritis.

J is TRBJ2-7 and V is TRBV7-8; the match to TRBD2 covers 7 bases. V was clipped by 5 bases and J by 6 bases; unmatched bases: 13. The germline gives CDR1 SGHVS, CDR2 FQNEAQ. This CDR3 region has 15 residues. The CDR3 DNA is TGTGCCAGCAGCCCCCGGCCGGCGGGAGTAAGCGAGCAGTACTTC. It yields the protein CASSPRPAGVSEQYF.

J is TRBJ2-2 and V is TRBV15, with D possibly being TRBD1 (5 bases). The V gene's germline CDR1 is LNHNV and CDR2 YYDKDF (reference sequence). V lost 9 bases, J lost 1 base, and 18 bases lay in between. The CDR3 covers 16 residues. The CDR3 loop is CATAAWQGLNTGELFF. Written as DNA, the CDR3 is TGTGCCACGGCGGCGTGGCAGGGTCTGAACACCGGGGAGCTGTTTTTT.

This clone has just one count. This sequence joins TRBV4-1 and TRBJ1-6; no clear D. The CDR3 covers 13 residues. From germline, CDR1 is MGHRA and CDR2 YSYEKL. V was trimmed by 1 base and J by 6 bases, leaving 4 bases between them. CDR3 amino acids: CASSQAVNSPLHF. The CDR3 DNA is TGCGCCAGCAGCCAAGCTGTTAATTCACCCCTCCACTTT.